The rows below give T cell receptor beta chains drawn from one sample of a study of T-cell reconstitution after alpha-beta-depleted transplantation in children. In TCRdb, the PCR reads were re-called with MiXCR into one record per CDR3 protein. The sample carries 330,000 or so distinct CDR3 sequences, just over 7.5% recorded once. Sequencing was performed on peripheral blood, taken 360 days after TCRalphabeta/CD19-depleted stem cell transplant. Every receptor here comes from a female patient aged 2 to 10 who had a stem cell transplant for Fanconi anemia, so the T cells may come from the graft donor. CDR3s include the opening cysteine and the closing phenylalanine or tryptophan. Fields, in order: D gene, J gene, clone size, V gene, CDR3 protein, CDR3 DNA. A D gene is named only where the DNA matches it firmly. Clone size is given for some rows only: seen once, a few or many times, or a class if the clone is expanded.

TRBD1,TRBJ2-2,few,TRBV24-1,CATSALDRGNTGELFF,TGTGCCACCAGTGCTCTGGACAGGGGGAACACCGGGGAGCTGTTTTTT
.,TRBJ1-2,many,TRBV20-1,CSALTARDGYTF,TGCAGTGCCCTGACCGCCCGTGATGGCTACACCTTC
TRBD1,TRBJ2-2,medium-sized,TRBV20-1,CSARGTGLTGELFF,TGCAGTGCTAGAGGGACAGGGCTCACCGGGGAGCTGTTTTTT
TRBD2,TRBJ2-7,few,TRBV11-2,CASSFAPGTSSHYEQYF,TGTGCCAGCAGCTTCGCTCCCGGGACTAGCAGTCACTACGAGCAGTACTTC
.,TRBJ1-2,many,TRBV7-2,CASSLDRARGYTF,TGTGCCAGCAGCTTAGATAGGGCTCGAGGCTACACCTTC
.,TRBJ2-7,many,TRBV27,CASSLAGDYEQYF,TGTGCCAGCAGTTTAGCTGGAGATTACGAGCAGTACTTC
.,TRBJ2-1,.,TRBV7-6,CASSIFLRDSYNEQFF,TGTGCCAGCAGCATATTCCTACGGGACTCCTACAATGAGCAGTTCTTC
TRBD1,TRBJ1-4,.,TRBV6-5,CASSYDRAGEKLFF,TGTGCCAGCAGTTACGACAGGGCGGGTGAAAAACTGTTTTTT
TRBD1,TRBJ1-1,few,TRBV20-1,CSARFGRGRTEAFF,TGCAGTGCTAGGTTCGGCAGGGGGAGGACTGAAGCTTTCTTT
TRBD2,TRBJ2-1,many,TRBV7-2,CASSVGLVSYNEQFF,TGTGCCAGCAGCGTAGGACTAGTTTCCTACAATGAGCAGTTCTTC
TRBD1,TRBJ1-1,many,TRBV5-8,CASSLGAGRGHTEAFF,TGTGCCAGCAGCTTGGGGGCGGGCAGGGGGCACACTGAAGCTTTCTTT
.,TRBJ1-2,few,TRBV10-3,CAIYRQTGPFNYGYTF,TGTGCCATCTATAGGCAGACCGGCCCTTTTAACTATGGCTACACCTTC
.,TRBJ2-1,many,TRBV12-3/TRBV12-4,CASSSRAGTPSSYNEQFF,TGTGCCAGCAGTTCAAGGGCGGGGACTCCCAGCTCCTACAATGAGCAGTTCTTC
.,TRBJ1-2,many,TRBV5-1,CASSLVQYSYGYTF,TGCGCCAGCAGCTTGGTTCAGTATAGCTATGGCTACACCTTC
.,TRBJ1-3,many,TRBV5-1,CASSLAGIRSSGNTIYF,TGCGCCAGCAGCTTGGCCGGGATCAGGAGCTCTGGAAACACCATATATTTT
TRBD1,TRBJ1-4,.,TRBV28,CASSLGQGTNEKLFF,TGTGCCAGCAGTCTAGGACAGGGAACTAATGAAAAACTGTTTTTT
.,TRBJ2-7,many,TRBV7-2,CASSLNRWINEQYF,TGTGCCAGCAGCTTAAACAGGTGGATAAACGAGCAGTACTTC
TRBD1,TRBJ2-5,many,TRBV3-1,CASSHTLRDREGETQYF,TGTGCCAGCAGCCACACCCTCCGGGACAGGGAGGGAGAGACCCAGTACTTC
.,TRBJ2-7,many,TRBV7-2,CASSLSSSTYEQYF,TGTGCCAGCAGCTTATCCAGCTCTACCTACGAGCAGTACTTC
.,TRBJ2-1,many,TRBV20-1,CSARDRDLHNEQFF,TGCAGTGCTAGAGACCGGGACCTTCACAATGAGCAGTTCTTC
TRBD1,TRBJ2-7,.,TRBV7-9,CASSLARDRGGQYF,TGTGCCAGCAGCTTAGCCCGGGACAGGGGTGGGCAGTACTTC
TRBD2,TRBJ2-3,.,TRBV7-9,CASSAGLAGNTQYF,TGTGCCAGCAGCGCGGGACTAGCGGGCAATACGCAGTATTTT
.,TRBJ2-7,many,TRBV7-3,CASSSKGGLEQYF,TGTGCCAGCAGCTCAAAGGGCGGTCTCGAGCAGTACTTC
TRBD1,TRBJ1-5,many,TRBV6-5,CASSPQGAASQPQHF,TGTGCCAGCAGTCCCCAGGGGGCAGCGTCTCAGCCCCAGCATTTT
.,TRBJ1-3,many,TRBV12-3/TRBV12-4,CASSTGSNTIYF,TGTGCCAGCAGCACAGGGAGCAACACCATATATTTT
.,TRBJ1-1,few,TRBV5-1,CASSLGGGRGLNTEAFF,TGCGCCAGCAGCTTGGGAGGGGGGAGGGGATTGAACACTGAAGCTTTCTTT
.,TRBJ1-2,few,TRBV7-2,CASSPRQFRANYGYTF,TGTGCCAGCAGCCCGCGACAGTTTCGAGCTAACTATGGCTACACCTTC
TRBD1,TRBJ2-6,many,TRBV20-1,CSARLGQGGSGANVLTF,TGCAGTGCTAGATTAGGACAGGGCGGCTCTGGGGCCAACGTCCTGACTTTC
TRBD1,TRBJ1-5,many,TRBV10-3,CAISDDRANQPQHF,TGTGCCATCAGCGACGACAGGGCCAATCAGCCCCAGCATTTT
TRBD1,TRBJ2-5,.,TRBV7-2,CASSLQSGTGRQTQYF,TGTGCCAGCAGCCTGCAGTCCGGGACAGGGAGGCAGACCCAGTACTTC
.,TRBJ2-1,many,TRBV12-3/TRBV12-4,CASSLGGPYNEQFF,TGTGCCAGCAGCTTAGGGGGGCCCTACAATGAGCAGTTCTTC
.,TRBJ1-1,few,TRBV6-2/TRBV6-3,CASSYNVLDTEAFF,TGTGCCAGCAGTTACAATGTTCTGGACACTGAAGCTTTCTTT
.,TRBJ2-2,few,TRBV6-5,CASHTRGEGTGELFF,TGTGCCAGCCATACTAGAGGTGAAGGCACCGGGGAGCTGTTTTTT
.,TRBJ2-1,.,TRBV10-3,CAIRALPRDNEQFF,TGTGCCATCAGGGCCCTGCCGCGGGACAATGAGCAGTTCTTC
TRBD1,TRBJ2-7,.,TRBV5-1,CASSFGQGAGEQYF,TGCGCCAGCAGCTTCGGACAGGGGGCTGGCGAGCAGTACTTC
TRBD2,TRBJ2-5,.,TRBV6-5,CASSYFPAGGQETQYF,TGTGCCAGCAGTTACTTCCCCGCGGGGGGACAAGAGACCCAGTACTTC
TRBD1,TRBJ2-2,many,TRBV12-3/TRBV12-4,CASSQPRFSGTGYTGELFF,TGTGCCAGCAGCCAACCTCGTTTTTCCGGGACAGGCTACACCGGGGAGCTGTTTTTT
.,TRBJ2-3,many,TRBV24-1,CATSVTDTQYF,TGTGCCACCAGTGTTACAGATACGCAGTATTTT